This TCR beta chain was profiled in a study of T-cell memory formation after mild COVID-19. Study findings and constraints: Cross-reactive memory apparently joined, as some responding clones appeared in pre-infection memory.

UMIs and sample barcodes were carried by the TCR alpha and TCR beta cDNA libraries that 5'RACE produced using constant-segment primers. TCRdb re-derived calls from the 5' RACE reads in MiXCR, one entry per CDR3 protein. The data hold about 290,000 distinct CDR3 sequences, with 15% to 20% observed a single time. About this clonotype itself: Its antigen is unknown.

V was clipped by 2 bases and J by 1 base, with 9 bases between them. The CDR3 is 15 amino acids. In germline, CDR1 is SGHDT, CDR2 YYEEEE. Sequenced input: PBMCs or a T cell subset sorted from them (not recorded which). This TCR came from a man younger than 35 who had mild COVID-19 (a few samples of this study predate the infection). Cell type and time point are not known. The chain recombines TRBV5-6 with TRBJ2-2; D unresolved. Written as DNA, the CDR3 is TGTGCCAGCAGCTTAGACTGGGGGAACACCGGGGAGCTGTTTTTT. This encodes CASSLDWGNTGELFF.